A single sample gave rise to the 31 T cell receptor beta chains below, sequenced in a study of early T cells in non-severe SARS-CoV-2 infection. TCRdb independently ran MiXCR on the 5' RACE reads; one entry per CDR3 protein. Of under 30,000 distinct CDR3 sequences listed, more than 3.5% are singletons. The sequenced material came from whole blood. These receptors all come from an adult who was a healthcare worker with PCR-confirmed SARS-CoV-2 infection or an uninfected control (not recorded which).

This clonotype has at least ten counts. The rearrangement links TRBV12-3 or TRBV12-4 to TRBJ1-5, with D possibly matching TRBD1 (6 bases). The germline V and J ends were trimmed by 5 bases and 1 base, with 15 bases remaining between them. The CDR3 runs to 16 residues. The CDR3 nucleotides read TGTGCCAGCAGTGGCTCAGGGGCTCCCAGCAATCAGCCCCAGCATTTT. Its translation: CASSGSGAPSNQPQHF.

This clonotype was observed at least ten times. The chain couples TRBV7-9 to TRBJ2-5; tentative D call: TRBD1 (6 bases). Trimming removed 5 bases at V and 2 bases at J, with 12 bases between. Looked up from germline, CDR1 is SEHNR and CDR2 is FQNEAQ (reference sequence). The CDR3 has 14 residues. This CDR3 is CASSKDRLQETQYF. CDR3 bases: TGTGCCAGCAGCAAGGACAGACTACAAGAGACCCAGTACTTC.

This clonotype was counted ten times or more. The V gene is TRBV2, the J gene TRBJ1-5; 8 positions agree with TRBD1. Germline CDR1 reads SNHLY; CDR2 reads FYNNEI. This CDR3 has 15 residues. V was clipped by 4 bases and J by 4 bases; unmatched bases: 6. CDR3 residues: CASSVLQGANQPQHF. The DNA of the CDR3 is TGTGCCAGCAGTGTCTTGCAGGGGGCAAATCAGCCCCAGCATTTT.

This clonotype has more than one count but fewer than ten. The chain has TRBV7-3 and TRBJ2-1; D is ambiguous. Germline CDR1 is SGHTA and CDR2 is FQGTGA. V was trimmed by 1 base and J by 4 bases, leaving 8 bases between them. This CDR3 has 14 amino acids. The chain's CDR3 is CASSLKSEYNEQFF. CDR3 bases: TGTGCCAGCAGCTTAAAATCAGAATACAATGAGCAGTTCTTC.

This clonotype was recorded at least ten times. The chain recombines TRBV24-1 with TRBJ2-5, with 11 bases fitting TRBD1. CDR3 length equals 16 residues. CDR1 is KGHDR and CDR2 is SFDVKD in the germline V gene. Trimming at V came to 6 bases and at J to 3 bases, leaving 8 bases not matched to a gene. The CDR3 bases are TGTGCCACCAGTCCTCCGGGACAGGGGGAGGAAGAGACCCAGTACTTC. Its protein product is CATSPPGQGEEETQYF.

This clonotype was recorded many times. The CDR3 spells CSAISAVGHSGETQYF. The CDR3 region has the DNA TGCAGTGCTATATCCGCCGTGGGGCACTCGGGTGAGACCCAGTACTTC. The chain joins TRBV20-1 to TRBJ2-5, with D perhaps matching TRBD1 (5 bases). The CDR3 runs 16 residues. Trimming stripped 4 bases from V and 5 bases from J, with 23 bases between. The germline V gene encodes CDR1 DFQATT and CDR2 SNEGSKA (reference sequence).

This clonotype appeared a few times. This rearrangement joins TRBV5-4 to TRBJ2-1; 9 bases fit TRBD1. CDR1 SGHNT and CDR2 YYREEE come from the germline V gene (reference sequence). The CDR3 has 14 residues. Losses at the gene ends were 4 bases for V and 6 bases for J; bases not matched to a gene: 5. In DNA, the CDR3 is TGTGCCAGCAGCGCCGGGACAGGGTCCAATGAGCAGTTCTTC. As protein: CASSAGTGSNEQFF. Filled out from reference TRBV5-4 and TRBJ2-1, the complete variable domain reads ETGVTQSPTHLIKTRGQQVTLRCSSQSGHNTVSWYQQALGQGPQFIFQYYREEENGRGNFPPRFSGLQFPNYSSELNVNALELDDSALYLCASSAGTGSNEQFFGPGTRLTVL.

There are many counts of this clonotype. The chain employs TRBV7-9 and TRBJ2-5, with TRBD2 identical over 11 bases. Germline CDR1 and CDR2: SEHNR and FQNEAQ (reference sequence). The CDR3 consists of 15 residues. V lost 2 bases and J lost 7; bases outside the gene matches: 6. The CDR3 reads CASSLRTSGGVTQYF. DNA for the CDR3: TGTGCCAGCAGCTTAAGAACTAGCGGGGGTGTGACCCAGTACTTC.

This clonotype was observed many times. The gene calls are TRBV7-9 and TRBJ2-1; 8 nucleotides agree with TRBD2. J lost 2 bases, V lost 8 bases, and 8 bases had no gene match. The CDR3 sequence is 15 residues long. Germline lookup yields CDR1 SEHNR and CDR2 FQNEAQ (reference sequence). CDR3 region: CASSLAGGAYNEQFF. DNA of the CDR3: TGTGCCAGCTCTCTAGCGGGTGGCGCCTACAATGAGCAGTTCTTC.

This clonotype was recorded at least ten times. The CDR3 DNA is TGTGCCAGCAGACCTGGGGGCACCGGGGAGCTGTTTTTT. Translated, it gives CASRPGGTGELFF. The chain couples TRBV11-2 to TRBJ2-2; the D call may be TRBD1 or TRBD2 (5 bases each). From germline, CDR1 is SGHAT and CDR2 FQNNGV. Trimming took off 6 bases at V and 4 bases at J, with 9 bases between the two ends. This CDR3 is 13 amino acids long.

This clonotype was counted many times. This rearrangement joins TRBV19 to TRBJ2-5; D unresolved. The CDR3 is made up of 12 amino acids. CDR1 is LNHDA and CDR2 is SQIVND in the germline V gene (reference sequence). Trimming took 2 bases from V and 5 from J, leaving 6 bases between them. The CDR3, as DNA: TGTGCCAGTAGTATATCCCCGGAGACCCAGTACTTC. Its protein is CASSISPETQYF.

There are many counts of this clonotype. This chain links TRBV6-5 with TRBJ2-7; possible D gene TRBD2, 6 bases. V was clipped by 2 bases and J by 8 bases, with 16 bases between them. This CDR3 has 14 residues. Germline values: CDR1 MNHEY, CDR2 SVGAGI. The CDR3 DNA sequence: TGTGCCAGCAGTTACGGCGGGACCGCCGGGCAGCAGTACTTC. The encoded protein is CASSYGGTAGQQYF.

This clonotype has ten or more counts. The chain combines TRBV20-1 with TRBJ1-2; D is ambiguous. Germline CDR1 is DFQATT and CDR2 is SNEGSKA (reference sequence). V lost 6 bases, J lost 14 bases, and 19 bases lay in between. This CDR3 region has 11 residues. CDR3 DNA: TGCAGTGCAGTCAGGACGGCGGGCCAGACCTTC. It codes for CSAVRTAGQTF.

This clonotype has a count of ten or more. The CDR3 DNA reads as TGTGCCAGCAGTTCGGGAGGGGAAGACTATGGCTACACCTTC. This gives the protein CASSSGGEDYGYTF. The rearrangement joins TRBV28 to TRBJ1-2; a weak D match, TRBD1 (5 bases). Germline V gene data show CDR1 as MDHEN and CDR2 as SYDVKM. The CDR3 length is 14 residues. V lost 4 bases, J lost 3 bases, and 12 bases lay in between.

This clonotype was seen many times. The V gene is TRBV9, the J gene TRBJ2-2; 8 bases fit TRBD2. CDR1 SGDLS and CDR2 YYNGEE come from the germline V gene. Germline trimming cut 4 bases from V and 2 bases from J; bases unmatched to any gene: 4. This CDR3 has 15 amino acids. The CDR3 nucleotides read TGTGCCAGCAGCCCCACTAGCGGTAACACCGGGGAGCTGTTTTTT. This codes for CASSPTSGNTGELFF.

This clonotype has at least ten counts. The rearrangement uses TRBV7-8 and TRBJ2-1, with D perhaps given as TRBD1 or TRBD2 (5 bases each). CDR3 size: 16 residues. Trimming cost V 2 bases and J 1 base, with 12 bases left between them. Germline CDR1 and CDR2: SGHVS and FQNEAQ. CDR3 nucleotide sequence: TGTGCCAGCAGCTTAAGGGAATGGGGGTCCTACAATGAGCAGTTCTTC. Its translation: CASSLREWGSYNEQFF.

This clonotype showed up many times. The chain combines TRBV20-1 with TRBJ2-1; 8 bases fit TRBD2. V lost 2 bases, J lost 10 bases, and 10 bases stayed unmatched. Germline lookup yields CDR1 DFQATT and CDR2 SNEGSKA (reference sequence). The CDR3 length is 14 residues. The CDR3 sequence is CSARTGGGGREQFF. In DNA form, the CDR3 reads TGCAGTGCTAGAACGGGCGGCGGGGGGCGAGAGCAGTTCTTC.

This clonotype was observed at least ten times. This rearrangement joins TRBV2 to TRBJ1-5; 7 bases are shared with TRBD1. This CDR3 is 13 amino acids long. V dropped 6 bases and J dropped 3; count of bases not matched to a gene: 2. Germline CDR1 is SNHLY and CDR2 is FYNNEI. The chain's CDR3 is CASRGQNNQPQHF. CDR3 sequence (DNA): TGTGCCAGCAGGGGACAGAACAATCAGCCCCAGCATTTT.

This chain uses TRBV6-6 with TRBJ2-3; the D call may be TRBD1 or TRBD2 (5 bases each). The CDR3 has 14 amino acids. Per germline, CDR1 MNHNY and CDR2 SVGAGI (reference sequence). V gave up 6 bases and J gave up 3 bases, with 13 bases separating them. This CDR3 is CASRTGDGTDTQYF. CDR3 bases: TGTGCCAGCAGAACCGGGGACGGTACAGATACGCAGTATTTT.

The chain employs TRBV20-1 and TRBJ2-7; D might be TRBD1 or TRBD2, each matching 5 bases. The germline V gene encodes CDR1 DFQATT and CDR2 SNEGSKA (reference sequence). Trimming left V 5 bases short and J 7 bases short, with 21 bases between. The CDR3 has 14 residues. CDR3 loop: CSASPPVSRGEQYF. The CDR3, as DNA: TGCAGTGCTTCGCCACCAGTTTCGAGGGGAGAGCAGTACTTC.

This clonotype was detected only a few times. The CDR3 reads CSAKGLAELYEQYF. The CDR3, as DNA: TGCAGTGCTAAAGGCCTAGCGGAACTCTACGAGCAGTACTTC. V gene TRBV20-1 combines with J gene TRBJ2-7; 7 bases are a match to TRBD2. Per the germline V gene, CDR1 is DFQATT and CDR2 is SNEGSKA (reference sequence). This CDR3 comprises 14 residues. The trim removed 4 bases at V and 3 bases at J, leaving 9 bases unmatched.

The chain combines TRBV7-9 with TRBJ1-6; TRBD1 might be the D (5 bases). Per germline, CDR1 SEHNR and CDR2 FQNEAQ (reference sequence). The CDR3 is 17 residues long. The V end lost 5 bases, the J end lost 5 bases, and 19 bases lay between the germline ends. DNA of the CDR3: TGTGCCAGCAGCCTCGGTCAGGGAGGCTTGGATAATTCACCCCTCCACTTT. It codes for CASSLGQGGLDNSPLHF.

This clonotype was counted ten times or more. The CDR3 DNA follows: TGTGCCAGCAGCTCCTACTCGAATCCAGGGGATACGCAGTATTTT. Translated, it gives CASSSYSNPGDTQYF. This rearrangement joins TRBV5-4 to TRBJ2-3, with a tentative D call TRBD1 (5 bases). The V gene's germline CDR1 is SGHNT and CDR2 YYREEE (reference sequence). There are 15 residues in the CDR3. The V end was cut by 3 bases, the J end by 6 bases, with 17 bases between.

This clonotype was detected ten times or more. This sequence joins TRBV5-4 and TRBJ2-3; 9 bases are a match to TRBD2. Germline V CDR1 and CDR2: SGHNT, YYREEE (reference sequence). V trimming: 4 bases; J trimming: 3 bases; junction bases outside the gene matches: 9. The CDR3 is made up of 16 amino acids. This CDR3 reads CASSAGGGARTDTQYF. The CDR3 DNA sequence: TGTGCCAGCAGCGCCGGCGGGGGGGCGAGGACAGATACGCAGTATTTT.

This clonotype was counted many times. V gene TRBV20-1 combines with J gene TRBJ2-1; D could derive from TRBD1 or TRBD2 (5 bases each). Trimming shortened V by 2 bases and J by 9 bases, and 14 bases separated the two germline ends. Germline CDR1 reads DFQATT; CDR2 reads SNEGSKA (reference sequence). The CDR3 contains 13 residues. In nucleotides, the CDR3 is TGCAGTGCTAGACGCCCGCCGGGACGTGAGCAGTTCTTC. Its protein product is CSARRPPGREQFF.

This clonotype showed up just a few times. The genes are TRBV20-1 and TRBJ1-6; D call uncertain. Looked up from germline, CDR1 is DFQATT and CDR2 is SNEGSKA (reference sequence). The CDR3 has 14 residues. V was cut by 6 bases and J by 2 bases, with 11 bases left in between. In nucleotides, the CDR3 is TGCAGTGCGGGCACCAGCCCCTATAATTCACCCCTCCACTTT. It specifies CSAGTSPYNSPLHF.

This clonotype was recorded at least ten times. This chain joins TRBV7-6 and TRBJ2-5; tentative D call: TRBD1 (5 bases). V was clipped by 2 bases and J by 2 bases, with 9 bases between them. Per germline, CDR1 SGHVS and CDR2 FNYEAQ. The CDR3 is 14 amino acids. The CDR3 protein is CASSLSRAQETQYF. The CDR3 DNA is TGTGCCAGCAGCTTATCCAGGGCTCAAGAGACCCAGTACTTC.

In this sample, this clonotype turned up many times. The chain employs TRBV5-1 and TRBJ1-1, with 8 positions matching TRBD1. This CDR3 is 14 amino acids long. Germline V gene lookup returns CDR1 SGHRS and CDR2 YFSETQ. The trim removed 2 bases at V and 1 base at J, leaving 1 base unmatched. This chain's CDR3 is CASSFTGGNTEAFF. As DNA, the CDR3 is TGCGCCAGCAGCTTTACAGGGGGGAACACTGAAGCTTTCTTT.

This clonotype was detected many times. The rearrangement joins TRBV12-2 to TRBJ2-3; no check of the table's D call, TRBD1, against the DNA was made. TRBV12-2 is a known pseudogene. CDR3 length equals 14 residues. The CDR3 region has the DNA TGTGCAACCCCCGGGGGGGATAGCACAGATACGCAGTATTTT. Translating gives CATPGGDSTDTQYF.

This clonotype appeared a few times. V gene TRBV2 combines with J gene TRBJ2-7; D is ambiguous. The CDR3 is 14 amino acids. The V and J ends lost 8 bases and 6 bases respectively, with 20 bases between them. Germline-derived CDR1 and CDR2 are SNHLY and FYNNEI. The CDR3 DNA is TGTGCCAGCCCCAGTGGGTCCCGACCGGCCGAGCAGTACTTC. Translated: CASPSGSRPAEQYF.

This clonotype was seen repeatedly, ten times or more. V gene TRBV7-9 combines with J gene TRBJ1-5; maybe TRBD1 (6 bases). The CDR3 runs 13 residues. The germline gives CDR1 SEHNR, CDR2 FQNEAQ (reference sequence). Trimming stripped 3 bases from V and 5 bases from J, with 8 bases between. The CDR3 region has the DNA TGTGCCAGCAGCTTGGACAGATATCAGCCCCAGCATTTT. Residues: CASSLDRYQPQHF.